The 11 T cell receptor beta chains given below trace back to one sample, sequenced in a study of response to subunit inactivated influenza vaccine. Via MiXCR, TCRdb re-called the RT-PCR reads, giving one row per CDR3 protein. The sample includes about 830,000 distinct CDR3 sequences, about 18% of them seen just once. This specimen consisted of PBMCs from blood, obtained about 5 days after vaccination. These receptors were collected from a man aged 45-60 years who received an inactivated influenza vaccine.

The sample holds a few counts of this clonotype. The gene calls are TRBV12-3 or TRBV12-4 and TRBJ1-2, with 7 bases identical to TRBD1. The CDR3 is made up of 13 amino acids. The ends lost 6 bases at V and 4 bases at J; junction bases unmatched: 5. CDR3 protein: CASSQDRLYGYTF. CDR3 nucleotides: TGTGCCAGCAGCCAGGACAGGCTCTATGGCTACACCTTC.

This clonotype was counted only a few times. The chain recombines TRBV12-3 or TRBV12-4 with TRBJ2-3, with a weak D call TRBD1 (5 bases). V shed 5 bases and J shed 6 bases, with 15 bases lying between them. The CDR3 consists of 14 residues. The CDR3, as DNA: TGTGCCAGCAGTCGCGTAGGGGTGGGGGATACGCAGTATTTT. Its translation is CASSRVGVGDTQYF.

The CDR3 is CASSHQRGGGYTF. Written as DNA, the CDR3 is TGCGCCAGCAGCCATCAGAGGGGAGGTGGCTACACCTTC. V and J are TRBV4-3 and TRBJ1-2; the D gene is possibly TRBD1 (5 bases). Germline-derived CDR1 and CDR2 are LGHNA and YSLEER. V was clipped by 3 bases and J by 7 bases, with 12 bases between them. There are 13 residues in the CDR3.

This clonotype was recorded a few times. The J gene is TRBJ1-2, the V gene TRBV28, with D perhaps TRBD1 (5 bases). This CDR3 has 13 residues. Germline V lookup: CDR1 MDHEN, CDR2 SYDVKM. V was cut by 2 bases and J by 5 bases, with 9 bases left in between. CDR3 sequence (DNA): TGTGCCAGCAGTTTAGGAGAGGGGTATGGCTACACCTTC. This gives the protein CASSLGEGYGYTF.

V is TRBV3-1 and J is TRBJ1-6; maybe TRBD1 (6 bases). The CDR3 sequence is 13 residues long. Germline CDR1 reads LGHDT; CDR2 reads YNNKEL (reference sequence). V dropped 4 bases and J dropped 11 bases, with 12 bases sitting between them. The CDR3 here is CASSRPAGAPLHF. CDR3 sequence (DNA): TGTGCCAGCAGCCGGCCGGCAGGGGCACCCCTCCACTTT.

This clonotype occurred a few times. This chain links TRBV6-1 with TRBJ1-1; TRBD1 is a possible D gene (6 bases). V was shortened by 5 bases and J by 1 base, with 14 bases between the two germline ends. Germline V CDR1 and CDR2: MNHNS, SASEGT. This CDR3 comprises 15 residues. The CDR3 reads CASSQPMTGNTEAFF. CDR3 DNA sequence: TGTGCCAGCAGTCAGCCCATGACAGGGAACACTGAAGCTTTCTTT.

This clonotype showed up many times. For the CDR3, the DNA is TGTGCCACCAGTGATTACAGCAATCAGCCCCAGCATTTT. Protein: CATSDYSNQPQHF. The chain carries TRBV24-1 and TRBJ1-5; no firm D call. The CDR3 length is 13 residues. V was clipped by 2 bases and J by 1 base, with 2 bases between them. Germline V gene data show CDR1 as KGHDR and CDR2 as SFDVKD.

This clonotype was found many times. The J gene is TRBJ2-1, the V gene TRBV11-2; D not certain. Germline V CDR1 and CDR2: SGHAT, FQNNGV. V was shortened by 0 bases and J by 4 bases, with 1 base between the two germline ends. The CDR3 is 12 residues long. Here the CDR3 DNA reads TGTGCCAGCAGCTTAGAGTACAATGAGCAGTTCTTC. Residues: CASSLEYNEQFF.

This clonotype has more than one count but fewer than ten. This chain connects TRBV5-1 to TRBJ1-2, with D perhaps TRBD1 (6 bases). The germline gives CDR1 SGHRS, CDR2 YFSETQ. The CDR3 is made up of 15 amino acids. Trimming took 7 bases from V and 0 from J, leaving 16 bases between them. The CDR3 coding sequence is TGCGCCAGCCGACCTGGACAGAATTCTAACTATGGCTACACCTTC. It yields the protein CASRPGQNSNYGYTF.

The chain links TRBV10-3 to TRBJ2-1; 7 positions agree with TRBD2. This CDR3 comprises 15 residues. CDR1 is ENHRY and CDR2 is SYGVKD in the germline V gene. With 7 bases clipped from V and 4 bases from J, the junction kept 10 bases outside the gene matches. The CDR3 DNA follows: TGTGCCATCATCAAAGAGGCGGGAGAGTACAATGAGCAGTTCTTC. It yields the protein CAIIKEAGEYNEQFF.

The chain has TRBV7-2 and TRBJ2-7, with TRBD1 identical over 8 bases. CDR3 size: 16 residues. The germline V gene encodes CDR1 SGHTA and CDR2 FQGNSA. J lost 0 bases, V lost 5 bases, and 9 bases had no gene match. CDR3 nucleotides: TGTGCCAGCAGCGCGACAGGGGCCTTTAGCTCCTACGAGCAGTACTTC. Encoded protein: CASSATGAFSSYEQYF.